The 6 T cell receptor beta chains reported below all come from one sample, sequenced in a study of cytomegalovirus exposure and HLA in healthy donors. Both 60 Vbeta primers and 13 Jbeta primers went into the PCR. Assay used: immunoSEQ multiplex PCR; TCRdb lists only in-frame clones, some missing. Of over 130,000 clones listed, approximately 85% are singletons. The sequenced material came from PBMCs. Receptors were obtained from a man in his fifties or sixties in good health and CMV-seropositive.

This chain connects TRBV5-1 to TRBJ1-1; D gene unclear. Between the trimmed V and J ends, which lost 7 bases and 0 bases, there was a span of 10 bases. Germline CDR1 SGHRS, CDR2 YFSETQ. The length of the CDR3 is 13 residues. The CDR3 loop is CASGTDLNTEAFF. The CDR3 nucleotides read TGCGCCAGCGGAACAGACCTGAACACTGAAGCTTTCTTT.

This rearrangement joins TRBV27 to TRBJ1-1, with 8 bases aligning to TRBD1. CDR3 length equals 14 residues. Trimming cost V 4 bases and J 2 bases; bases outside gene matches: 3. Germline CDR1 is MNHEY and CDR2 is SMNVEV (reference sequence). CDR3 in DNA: TGTGCCAGCAGTTGGACAGGGAGAAACACTGAAGCTTTCTTT. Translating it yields CASSWTGRNTEAFF.

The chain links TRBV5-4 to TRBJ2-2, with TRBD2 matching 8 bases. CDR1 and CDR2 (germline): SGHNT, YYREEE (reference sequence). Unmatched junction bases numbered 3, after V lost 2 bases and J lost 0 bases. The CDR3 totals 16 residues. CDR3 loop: CASSFTSGPNTGELFF. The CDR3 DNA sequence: TGTGCCAGCAGCTTTACTAGCGGTCCGAACACCGGGGAGCTGTTTTTT.

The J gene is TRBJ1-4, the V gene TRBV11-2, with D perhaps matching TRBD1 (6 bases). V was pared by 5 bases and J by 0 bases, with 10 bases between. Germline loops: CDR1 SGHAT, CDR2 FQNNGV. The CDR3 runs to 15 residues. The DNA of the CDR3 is TGTGCCAGCAGCGAAGGACAGACAACTAATGAAAAACTGTTTTTT. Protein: CASSEGQTTNEKLFF.

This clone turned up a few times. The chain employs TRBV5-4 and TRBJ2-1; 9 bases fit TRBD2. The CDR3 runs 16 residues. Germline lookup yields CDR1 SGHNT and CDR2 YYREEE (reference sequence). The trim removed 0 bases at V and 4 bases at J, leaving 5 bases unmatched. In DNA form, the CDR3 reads TGTGCCAGCAGCTTGGTTCGAGCGGGAGGTTACAATGAGCAGTTCTTC. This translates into CASSLVRAGGYNEQFF.

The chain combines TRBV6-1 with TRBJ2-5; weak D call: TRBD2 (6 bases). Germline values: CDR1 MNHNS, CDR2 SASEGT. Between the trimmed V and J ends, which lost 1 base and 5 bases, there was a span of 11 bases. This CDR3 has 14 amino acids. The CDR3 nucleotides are TGTGCCAGCAGTGAAGGTGGGGGGTCGGAGACCCAGTACTTC. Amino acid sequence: CASSEGGGSETQYF.